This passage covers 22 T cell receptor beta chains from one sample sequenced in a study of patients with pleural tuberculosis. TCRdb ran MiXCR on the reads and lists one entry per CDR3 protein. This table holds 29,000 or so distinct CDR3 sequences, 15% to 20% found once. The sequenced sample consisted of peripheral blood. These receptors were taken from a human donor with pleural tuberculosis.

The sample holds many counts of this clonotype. CDR3 in DNA: TGTGCCAGCTCACCCGGACCTACGAACACTGAAGCTTTCTTT. This translates into CASSPGPTNTEAFF. The chain links TRBV18 to TRBJ1-1, with unresolved D. Germline V gives CDR1 KGHSH, CDR2 LQKENI. The CDR3 contains 14 residues. The V end was cut by 3 bases, the J end by 1 base, with 9 bases between.

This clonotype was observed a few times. This chain's CDR3 is CASSLYSGSTDTQYF. DNA of the CDR3: TGTGCCAGCAGTTTATATAGCGGCAGCACAGATACGCAGTATTTT. The chain combines TRBV12-3 or TRBV12-4 with TRBJ2-3, with D tentatively TRBD2 (6 bases). Trimming pared 2 bases from V and 0 bases from J, leaving 9 bases between. The length of the CDR3 is 15 residues.

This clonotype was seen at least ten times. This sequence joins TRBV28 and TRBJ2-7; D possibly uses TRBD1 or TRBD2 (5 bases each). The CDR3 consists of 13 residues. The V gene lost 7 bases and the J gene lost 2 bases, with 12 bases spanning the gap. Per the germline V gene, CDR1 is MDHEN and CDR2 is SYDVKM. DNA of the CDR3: TGTGCCAGCATTAGGGACCGACCCTACGAGCAGTACTTC. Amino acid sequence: CASIRDRPYEQYF.

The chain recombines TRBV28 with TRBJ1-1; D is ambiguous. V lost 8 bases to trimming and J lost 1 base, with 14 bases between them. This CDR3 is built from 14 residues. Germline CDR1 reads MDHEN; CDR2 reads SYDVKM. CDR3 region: CASDEDGGNTEAFF. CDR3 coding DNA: TGTGCCAGCGACGAGGACGGAGGGAACACTGAAGCTTTCTTT.

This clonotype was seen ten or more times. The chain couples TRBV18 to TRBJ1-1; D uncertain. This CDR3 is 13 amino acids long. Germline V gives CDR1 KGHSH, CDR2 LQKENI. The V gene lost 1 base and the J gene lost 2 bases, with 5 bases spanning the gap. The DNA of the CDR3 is TGTGCCAGCTCACCACTCCGAAACACTGAAGCTTTCTTT. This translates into CASSPLRNTEAFF.

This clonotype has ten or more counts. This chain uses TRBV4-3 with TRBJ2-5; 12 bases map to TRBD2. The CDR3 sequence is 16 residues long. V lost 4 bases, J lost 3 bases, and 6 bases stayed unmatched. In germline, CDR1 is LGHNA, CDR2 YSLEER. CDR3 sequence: CASSPRLAGAEETQYF. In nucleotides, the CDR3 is TGCGCCAGCAGCCCCCGACTAGCGGGGGCAGAAGAGACCCAGTACTTC.

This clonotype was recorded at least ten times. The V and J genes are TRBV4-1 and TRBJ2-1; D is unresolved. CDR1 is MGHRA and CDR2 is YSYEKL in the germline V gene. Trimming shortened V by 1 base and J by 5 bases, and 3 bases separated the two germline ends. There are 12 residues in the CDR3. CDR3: CASSQADNEQFF. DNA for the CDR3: TGCGCCAGCAGCCAAGCCGACAATGAGCAGTTCTTC.

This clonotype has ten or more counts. The CDR3 DNA follows: TGTGCCAGTAGTCCAGGGGGCAGCTATCAGCCCCAGCATTTT. Translated: CASSPGGSYQPQHF. The chain has TRBV19 and TRBJ1-5, with TRBD1 identical over 8 bases. The CDR3 extends over 14 amino acids. Germline CDR1 and CDR2: LNHDA and SQIVND (reference sequence). Trimming removed 5 bases from V and 5 bases from J; junction bases left unmatched: 5.

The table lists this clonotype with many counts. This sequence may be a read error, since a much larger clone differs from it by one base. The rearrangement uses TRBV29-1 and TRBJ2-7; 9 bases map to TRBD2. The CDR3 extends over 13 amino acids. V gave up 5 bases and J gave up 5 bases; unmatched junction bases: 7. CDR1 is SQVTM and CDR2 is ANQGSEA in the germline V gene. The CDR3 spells CSVLAGDNHEQYF. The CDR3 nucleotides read TGCAGCGTTTTAGCGGGAGATAACCACGAGCAGTACTTC.

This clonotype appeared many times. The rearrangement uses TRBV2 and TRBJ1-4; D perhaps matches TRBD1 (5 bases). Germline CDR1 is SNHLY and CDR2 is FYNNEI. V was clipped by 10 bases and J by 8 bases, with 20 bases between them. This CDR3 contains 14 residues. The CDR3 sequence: CATRWTARGEKLFF. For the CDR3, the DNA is TGTGCCACCCGATGGACGGCGCGGGGGGAAAAACTGTTTTTT.

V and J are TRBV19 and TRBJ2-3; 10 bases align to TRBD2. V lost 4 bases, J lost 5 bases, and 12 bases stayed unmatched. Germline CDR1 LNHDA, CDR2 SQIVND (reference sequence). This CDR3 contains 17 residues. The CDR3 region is CASSTRAGGLLEDTQYF. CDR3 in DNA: TGTGCCAGTAGTACCAGAGCGGGGGGGCTGTTAGAAGATACGCAGTATTTT.

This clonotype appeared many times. The CDR3 bases are TGTGCCAGCCGAAAGGGCACAGTTAACTATGGCTACACCTTC. Amino acid sequence: CASRKGTVNYGYTF. This chain joins TRBV6-1 and TRBJ1-2, with D unclear. Germline V gene lookup returns CDR1 MNHNS and CDR2 SASEGT. This CDR3 has 14 residues. With 8 bases removed from V and 1 base from J, the gap between germline ends came to 14 bases.

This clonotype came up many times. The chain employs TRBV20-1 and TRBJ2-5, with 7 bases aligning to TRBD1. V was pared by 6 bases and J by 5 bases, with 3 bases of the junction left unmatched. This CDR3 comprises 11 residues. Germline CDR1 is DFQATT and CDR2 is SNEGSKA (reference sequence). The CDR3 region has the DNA TGCAGTGCCCGACAGGGCGAGACCCAGTACTTC. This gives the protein CSARQGETQYF.

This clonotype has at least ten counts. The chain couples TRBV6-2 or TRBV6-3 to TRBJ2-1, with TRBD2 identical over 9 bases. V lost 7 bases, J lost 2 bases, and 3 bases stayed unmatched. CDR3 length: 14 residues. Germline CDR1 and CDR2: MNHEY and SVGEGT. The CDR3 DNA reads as TGTGCCAGCACCGGCGGGGGGGCCTACAATGAGCAGTTCTTC. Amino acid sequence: CASTGGGAYNEQFF.

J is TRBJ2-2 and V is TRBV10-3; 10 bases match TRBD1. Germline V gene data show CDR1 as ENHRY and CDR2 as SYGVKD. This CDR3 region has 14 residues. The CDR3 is CVISGQGDTGELFF. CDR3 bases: TGTGTCATAAGCGGACAGGGGGACACCGGGGAGCTGTTTTTT.

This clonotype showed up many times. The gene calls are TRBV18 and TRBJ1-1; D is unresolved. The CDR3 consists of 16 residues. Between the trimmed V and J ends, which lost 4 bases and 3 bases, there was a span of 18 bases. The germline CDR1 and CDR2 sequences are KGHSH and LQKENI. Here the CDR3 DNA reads TGTGCCAGCTCACGGACCCCTATCCAGCCCGACACTGAAGCTTTCTTT. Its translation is CASSRTPIQPDTEAFF.

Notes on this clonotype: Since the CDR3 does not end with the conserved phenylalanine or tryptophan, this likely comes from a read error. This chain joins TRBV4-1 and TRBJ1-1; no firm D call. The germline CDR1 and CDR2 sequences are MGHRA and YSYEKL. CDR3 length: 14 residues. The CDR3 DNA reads TGCGCCAGCAGCAAAGACGCTCGGAACACTGAAGCTTTCTCT. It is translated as CASSKDARNTEAFS.

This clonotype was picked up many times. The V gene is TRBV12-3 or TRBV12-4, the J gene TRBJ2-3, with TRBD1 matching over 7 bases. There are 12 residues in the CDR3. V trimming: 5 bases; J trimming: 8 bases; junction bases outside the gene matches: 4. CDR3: CASSTDRPTQYF. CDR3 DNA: TGTGCCAGCAGTACGGACAGGCCTACGCAGTATTTT.

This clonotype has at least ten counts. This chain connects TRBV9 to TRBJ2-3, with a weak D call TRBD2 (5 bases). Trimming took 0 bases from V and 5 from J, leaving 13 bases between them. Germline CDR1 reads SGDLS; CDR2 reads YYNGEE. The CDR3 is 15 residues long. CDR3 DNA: TGTGCCAGCAGCGTAGACATAGCGAGCGGAGATACGCAGTATTTT. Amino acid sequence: CASSVDIASGDTQYF.

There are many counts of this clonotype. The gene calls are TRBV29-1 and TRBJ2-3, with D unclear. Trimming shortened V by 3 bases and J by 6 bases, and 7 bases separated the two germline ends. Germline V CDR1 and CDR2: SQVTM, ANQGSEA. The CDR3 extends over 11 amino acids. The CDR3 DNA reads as TGCAGCGTTGACCGGTGGGATACGCAGTATTTT. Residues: CSVDRWDTQYF.

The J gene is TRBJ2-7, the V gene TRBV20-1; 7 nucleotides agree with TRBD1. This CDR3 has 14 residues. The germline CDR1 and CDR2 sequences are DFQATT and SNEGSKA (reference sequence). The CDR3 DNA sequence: TGCAGGGTCAACGCGAGAGGGACAGAATACGAGCAGTACTTC. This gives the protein CRVNARGTEYEQYF.

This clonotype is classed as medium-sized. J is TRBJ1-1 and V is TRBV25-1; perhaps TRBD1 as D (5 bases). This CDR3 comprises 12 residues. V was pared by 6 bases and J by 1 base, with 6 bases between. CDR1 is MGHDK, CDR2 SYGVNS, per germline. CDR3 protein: CASRDRNTEAFF. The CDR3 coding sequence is TGTGCCAGCAGAGACAGGAACACTGAAGCTTTCTTT.